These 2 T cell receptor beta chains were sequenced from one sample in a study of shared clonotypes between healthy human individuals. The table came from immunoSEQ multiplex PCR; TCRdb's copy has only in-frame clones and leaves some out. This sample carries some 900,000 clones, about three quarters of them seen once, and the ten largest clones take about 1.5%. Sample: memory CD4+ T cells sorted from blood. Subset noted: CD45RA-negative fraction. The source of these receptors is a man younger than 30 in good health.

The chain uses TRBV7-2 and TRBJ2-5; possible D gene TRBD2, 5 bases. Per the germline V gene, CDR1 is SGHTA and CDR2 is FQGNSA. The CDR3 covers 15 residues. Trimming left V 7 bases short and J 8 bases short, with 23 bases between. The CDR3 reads CASTLTRGRVGTQYF. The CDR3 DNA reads TGTGCCAGCACCTTGACAAGAGGGCGGGTAGGAACCCAGTACTTC.

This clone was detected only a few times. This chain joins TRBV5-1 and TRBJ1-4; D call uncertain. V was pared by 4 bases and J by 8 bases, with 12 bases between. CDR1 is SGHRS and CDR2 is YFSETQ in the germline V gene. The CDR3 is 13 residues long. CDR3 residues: CASSPGPEEKLFF. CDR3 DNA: TGCGCCAGCAGCCCTGGTCCGGAGGAAAAACTGTTTTTT.